Presented here are 24 T cell receptor beta chains from one specimen sequenced in a study of identical twins (dated by TCRdb to 2016 to 2018). Receptor libraries were prepared by 5' RACE. Sequencer: Illumina HiSeq 2000. The public reads were quality trimmed at Q25 with fastp and then assembled into clones with MiXCR by TCRdb, keeping productive beta chains. When rows share a CDR3 protein, they turn into one entry using the most common DNA and genes. This sample is represented by roughly 570,000 distinct CDR3 sequences; 9.6% of them were singletons. The ten largest make up around 3.1% of the sample. Another study also made use of these data, one on yellow fever vaccine responses in identical twins.

Sequenced sample: PBMCs. These receptors were taken from a woman aged 18-35 years in good health.

This clonotype was recorded a few times. CDR3 loop: CSANRGVGEQYF. The DNA of the CDR3 is TGCAGTGCCAACAGAGGGGTTGGCGAGCAGTACTTC. V and J are TRBV20-1 and TRBJ2-7, with D possibly being TRBD1 or TRBD2 (5 bases each). The V and J ends lost 6 bases and 6 bases respectively, with 15 bases between them. CDR1 DFQATT and CDR2 SNEGSKA come from the germline V gene (reference sequence). The CDR3 has 12 residues.

This clonotype was seen ten or more times. The genes are TRBV28 and TRBJ2-2; D unresolved. The CDR3 has 12 amino acids. The V end lost 2 bases, the J end lost 4 bases, and 2 bases lay between the germline ends. Per germline, CDR1 MDHEN and CDR2 SYDVKM. The CDR3 sequence is CASSLITGELFF. The CDR3 DNA reads as TGTGCCAGCAGTTTAATCACCGGGGAGCTGTTTTTT.

The J gene is TRBJ2-2, the V gene TRBV19, with D hard to call. V lost 4 bases to trimming and J lost 6 bases, with 9 bases between them. CDR3 length equals 13 residues. CDR1 is LNHDA, CDR2 SQIVND, per germline (reference sequence). The CDR3 DNA is TGTGCCAGTAGTACAGGACCGGCCGGGGAGCTGTTTTTT. Its translation is CASSTGPAGELFF.

This chain links TRBV11-2 with TRBJ2-2; 11 bases are shared with TRBD2. J gave up 7 bases and V 4 bases, and 11 bases lay outside the gene matches. The CDR3 consists of 17 residues. Germline V gene lookup returns CDR1 SGHAT and CDR2 FQNNGV. The CDR3 spells CASSSKLFTSGSGELFF. The CDR3 DNA reads as TGTGCCAGCAGCTCGAAGCTTTTTACTAGCGGGAGCGGGGAGCTGTTTTTT.

In nucleotides, the CDR3 is TGTGCCAGTCTTAATGAGCGGGGGCCGTACAATGAGCAGTTCTTC. Its protein is CASLNERGPYNEQFF. This sequence joins TRBV5-6 and TRBJ2-1; 8 nucleotides align to TRBD2. The junction had 11 bases not matched to a gene; V was cut back by 8 bases and J by 4 bases. Germline V gene lookup returns CDR1 SGHDT and CDR2 YYEEEE. This CDR3 is built from 15 residues.

In its sample, this clonotype was seen many times. The genes are TRBV12-3 or TRBV12-4 and TRBJ2-7; 7 nucleotides align to TRBD2. J gave up 3 bases and V 5 bases, and 10 bases lay outside the gene matches. The CDR3 is 15 residues long. The DNA for the CDR3 is TGTGCCAGCAGTCGAACTAGCGTAGCTATCTACGAGCAGTACTTC. Translating it yields CASSRTSVAIYEQYF.

The DNA of the CDR3 is TGTGCCAGCAGCCGGGTTCAAGATACGCAGTATTTT. Amino acids: CASSRVQDTQYF. The chain uses TRBV16 and TRBJ2-3; D gene ambiguous. There are 12 residues in the CDR3. Trimming took off 4 bases at V and 5 bases at J, with 7 bases between the two ends. The germline V gene has CDR1 KGHSY and CDR2 FQNENV.

In its sample, this clonotype was seen many times. This sequence joins TRBV27 and TRBJ2-2, with 8 nucleotides matching TRBD1. The length of the CDR3 is 17 residues. V shed 3 bases and J 1 base; nucleotides not matched to a gene: 7. Germline CDR1 MNHEY, CDR2 SMNVEV (reference sequence). CDR3 DNA: TGTGCCAGCAGTTTCGTTTGGACAGGGTTGAACACCGGGGAGCTGTTTTTT. Amino acids: CASSFVWTGLNTGELFF.

This clonotype has just a few counts. The CDR3 does not end in the conserved phenylalanine or tryptophan, so this is likely a read error. This rearrangement joins TRBV7-9 to TRBJ2-7; 10 bases match TRBD1. The CDR3 length is 15 residues. V lost 4 bases and J lost 5; bases outside the gene matches: 8. Germline-derived CDR1 and CDR2 are SEHNR and FQNEAQ (reference sequence). CDR3 sequence: CASSYRTGGRDEQYS. For the CDR3, the DNA is TGTGCCAGCAGCTACAGGACAGGGGGAAGGGACGAGCAGTACTCC.

V usage is TRBV20-1 and J usage is TRBJ2-3; D may be TRBD1 or TRBD2 (5 bases each). The CDR3 has 14 amino acids. Germline V lookup: CDR1 DFQATT, CDR2 SNEGSKA (reference sequence). V was clipped by 3 bases and J by 5 bases, with 15 bases between them. CDR3 bases: TGCAGTGCTAGTGGGGGTCCCACCCGAGATACGCAGTATTTT. Protein: CSASGGPTRDTQYF.

In its sample, this clonotype was seen a few times. V gene TRBV12-3 or TRBV12-4 combines with J gene TRBJ2-3; the D gene is possibly TRBD2 (5 bases). CDR3 length equals 14 residues. Trimming took off 3 bases at V and 4 bases at J, with 11 bases between the two ends. The DNA of the CDR3 is TGTGCCAGCAGTTTCCCCGCTAGCCCAGATACGCAGTATTTT. Encoded protein: CASSFPASPDTQYF.

A remark on this clonotype: It may be a read error: a sequence one base away is much more abundant. Written as DNA, the CDR3 is TGCGCCAGCAGTGAACAATACTACGAGCAGTACTTC. It is translated as CASSEQYYEQYF. This chain connects TRBV10-1 to TRBJ2-7; D gene uncertain. V gave up 3 bases and J gave up 3 bases, with 6 bases separating them. The CDR3 is 12 amino acids. The germline CDR1 and CDR2 sequences are WNHNN and SYGVQD (reference sequence).

This clonotype was seen a handful of times. V usage is TRBV9 and J usage is TRBJ2-7; 10 nucleotides match TRBD2. V shed 0 bases and J 8 bases; nucleotides not matched to a gene: 5. This CDR3 is built from 14 residues. CDR1 and CDR2 from the germline V gene are SGDLS and YYNGEE. In DNA form, the CDR3 reads TGTGCCAGCAGCGTAGCTACTAGCGGGGATAAGCAGTACTTC. It encodes CASSVATSGDKQYF.

The CDR3 protein is CASSLVSGYRLNTEAFF. CDR3 in DNA: TGTGCCAGCAGCTTAGTTAGCGGATACAGACTAAACACTGAAGCTTTCTTT. The gene calls are TRBV7-8 and TRBJ1-1; D remains ambiguous. Looked up from germline, CDR1 is SGHVS and CDR2 is FQNEAQ. The CDR3 spans 17 residues. Trimming pared 1 base from V and 2 bases from J, leaving 17 bases between.

This clonotype was seen only a few times. The chain combines TRBV4-3 with TRBJ2-1, with TRBD2 matching 8 bases. The CDR3 consists of 18 residues. Germline assignment: CDR1 LGHNA and CDR2 YSLEER. The J segment lost 7 bases and the V segment lost 2 bases, leaving 16 bases of the junction unmatched. The CDR3: CASSQKTGTRTSGNEQFF. The CDR3 DNA is TGCGCCAGCAGCCAAAAGACCGGGACTAGGACGTCGGGTAATGAGCAGTTCTTC.

This clonotype occurred many times. The V call is TRBV20-1, the J call TRBJ1-5, with 7 nucleotides matching TRBD1. Germline CDR1 reads DFQATT; CDR2 reads SNEGSKA (reference sequence). Trimming cost V 5 bases and J 3 bases; bases outside gene matches: 16. This CDR3 contains 17 residues. The CDR3 spells CSARPQRTGTVNQPQHF. CDR3 in DNA: TGCAGTGCTCGACCACAACGAACCGGGACAGTCAATCAGCCCCAGCATTTT.

The chain is built from TRBV10-3 and TRBJ1-4; D is unclear. V was clipped by 3 bases and J by 7 bases, with 12 bases between them. This CDR3 contains 14 residues. Germline CDR1 ENHRY, CDR2 SYGVKD. The CDR3 region is CAISDVSRSEKLFF. In DNA form, the CDR3 reads TGTGCCATCAGTGACGTATCGCGAAGTGAAAAACTGTTTTTT.

This clonotype appeared a few times. The chain links TRBV19 to TRBJ2-4; D is undetermined. This CDR3 has 13 residues. Trimming removed 2 bases at V and 5 bases at J, with 7 bases between. Looked up from germline, CDR1 is LNHDA and CDR2 is SQIVND (reference sequence). This CDR3 reads CASSIIGENIQYF. Here the CDR3 DNA reads TGTGCCAGTAGTATAATAGGTGAAAACATTCAGTACTTC.

Written as DNA, the CDR3 is TGTGCCAGCTCTCCCAGAGAGGGCCCGGTCAATGAGCAGTTCTTC. It encodes CASSPREGPVNEQFF. The chain joins TRBV18 to TRBJ2-1; D might be TRBD2 (5 bases). Germline values: CDR1 KGHSH, CDR2 LQKENI. With 6 bases removed from V and 6 bases from J, the gap between germline ends came to 18 bases. This CDR3 has 15 amino acids.

This clonotype was recorded at least ten times. The rearrangement joins TRBV28 to TRBJ2-1; 15 nucleotides align to TRBD2. V lost 1 base and J lost 10; bases outside the gene matches: 5. The germline V gene encodes CDR1 MDHEN and CDR2 SYDVKM. The CDR3 has 16 amino acids. DNA for the CDR3: TGTGCCAGCAGTTTATACGGACTAGCGGGAGGGCCGGAGCAGTTCTTC. This translates into CASSLYGLAGGPEQFF.

In the case of this clonotype: This may be a read error, as it is one base from a much larger clone. The chain carries TRBV6-4 and TRBJ2-6; 8 nucleotides align to TRBD1. This CDR3 is 15 amino acids long. CDR1 MRHNA and CDR2 SNTAGT come from the germline V gene. The CDR3 sequence is CSSGQGKSGANVLTF. CDR3 coding DNA: TGTTCCAGCGGACAGGGAAAATCTGGGGCCAACGTCCTGACTTTC.

This clonotype was counted at least ten times. The V call is TRBV4-3, the J call TRBJ2-1; TRBD2 matches at 13 bases. The germline gives CDR1 LGHNA, CDR2 YSLEER. V shed 0 bases, J shed 8 bases, and the junction held 7 bases outside the gene matches. The CDR3 runs to 17 residues. CDR3 protein: CASSQDPTSGRVDEQFF. CDR3 DNA sequence: TGCGCCAGCAGCCAAGATCCTACTAGCGGGAGGGTTGATGAGCAGTTCTTC.

V gene TRBV28 combines with J gene TRBJ2-1, with 15 bases matching TRBD2. Unmatched junction bases numbered 5, after V lost 7 bases and J lost 7 bases. CDR1 MDHEN and CDR2 SYDVKM come from the germline V gene. The CDR3 totals 15 residues. The CDR3 protein is CASMRTSGRGNEQFF. The CDR3, as DNA: TGTGCCAGCATGAGGACTAGCGGGAGGGGGAATGAGCAGTTCTTC.

This clonotype was seen a handful of times. The chain combines TRBV24-1 with TRBJ2-7; the match to TRBD2 covers 7 bases. Germline CDR1 reads KGHDR; CDR2 reads SFDVKD. This CDR3 region has 14 residues. After removal of 5 bases from V and 3 bases from J, the junction contained 6 bases not matched to a gene. CDR3 bases: TGTGCCACCAGTGCGGGGGGTATTGTCTACGAGCAGTACTTC. Protein: CATSAGGIVYEQYF.